The 10 T cell receptor beta chains in this list originate from one sample, sequenced in a study of shared clonotypes between healthy human individuals. Only in-frame clones appear in the TCRdb table, and some are missing; sequencing was by immunoSEQ multiplex PCR. The data contain 2 million to 2.5 million clones, 85% to 95% of them singletons. Input material: naive CD4+ T cells sorted from blood. Noted subset: CD45RA+ positively selected. These receptors all stem from a man aged 18 to 30 in good health.

The chain is built from TRBV30 and TRBJ1-5; D gene uncertain. The germline V gene has CDR1 GTSNPN and CDR2 SVGIG (reference sequence). The CDR3 has 14 amino acids. V was pared by 3 bases and J by 6 bases, with 15 bases between. The CDR3 DNA reads as TGTGCCTGGAGCCTGGCAGGCGAGGGTCAGCCCCAGCATTTT. It is translated as CAWSLAGEGQPQHF.

This clone was recorded only once. The rearrangement uses TRBV11-2 and TRBJ1-4; TRBD1 matches at 9 bases. The germline V gene has CDR1 SGHAT and CDR2 FQNNGV. The trim removed 2 bases at V and 6 bases at J, leaving 4 bases unmatched. CDR3 length: 15 amino acids. The CDR3 here is CASSLRTGVDEKLFF. The CDR3 coding sequence is TGTGCCAGCAGCTTACGGACAGGGGTTGATGAAAAACTGTTTTTT. The full variable domain, in which reference TRBV11-2 and TRBJ1-4 provide the parts outside the CDR3, is EAGVAQSPRYKIIEKRQSVAFWCNPISGHATLYWYQQILGQGPKLLIQFQNNGVVDDSQLPKDRFSAERLKGVDSTLKIQPAKLEDSAVYLCASSLRTGVDEKLFFGSGTQLSVL.

V usage is TRBV5-4 and J usage is TRBJ2-1; 8 nucleotides agree with TRBD2. There are 17 residues in the CDR3. The germline V gene has CDR1 SGHNT and CDR2 YYREEE (reference sequence). Trimming at V came to 2 bases and at J to 6 bases, leaving 13 bases not matched to a gene. Here the CDR3 reads CASSLVGRVTRRNEQFF. The CDR3 nucleotides read TGTGCCAGCAGCTTAGTCGGGAGGGTTACTAGGCGCAATGAGCAGTTCTTC.

This chain connects TRBV7-9 to TRBJ2-1; a weak D match, TRBD2 (5 bases). The CDR3 has 18 residues. Per germline, CDR1 SEHNR and CDR2 FQNEAQ (reference sequence). The V gene lost 0 bases and the J gene lost 0 bases, with 15 bases spanning the gap. For the CDR3, the DNA is TGTGCCAGCAGCTTAGCGCGAGCGGCCCGCAGCTCCTACAATGAGCAGTTCTTC. Protein sequence: CASSLARAARSSYNEQFF.

A remark on this clone: This may be a read error, as it is one base from a much larger clone. This chain uses TRBV5-4 with TRBJ1-5; D is undetermined. V lost 2 bases, J lost 6 bases, and 15 bases lay in between. The CDR3 totals 15 residues. CDR1 is SGHNT, CDR2 YYREEE, per germline (reference sequence). The CDR3 DNA sequence: TGTGCCAGCAGCTTAATCGTCGTCCGGAGTCAGCCCCAGCATTTT. Protein product: CASSLIVVRSQPQHF.

The chain links TRBV11-2 to TRBJ2-7, with a possible D match to TRBD2 (6 bases). The CDR3 extends over 13 amino acids. Trimming cost V 7 bases and J 3 bases, with 13 bases left between them. Germline V lookup: CDR1 SGHAT, CDR2 FQNNGV. In DNA, the CDR3 is TGTGCCAGCACCAATCGGGGGTTCTACGAGCAGTACTTC. Translating gives CASTNRGFYEQYF. Looking up the rest from reference TRBV11-2 and TRBJ2-7 gives the full variable domain: EAGVAQSPRYKIIEKRQSVAFWCNPISGHATLYWYQQILGQGPKLLIQFQNNGVVDDSQLPKDRFSAERLKGVDSTLKIQPAKLEDSAVYLCASTNRGFYEQYFGPGTRLTVT.

CDR3 nucleotide sequence: TGTGCCAGCACCCAGGGACAGGGGGCGCGGGAGCAGTACTTC. Protein sequence: CASTQGQGAREQYF. The chain recombines TRBV6-1 with TRBJ2-7; 12 nucleotides agree with TRBD1. Losses at the gene ends were 7 bases for V and 7 bases for J; bases not matched to a gene: 8. The CDR3 has 14 amino acids. Germline V gives CDR1 MNHNS, CDR2 SASEGT.

V is TRBV30 and J is TRBJ2-3; D is unclear. Germline V gene data show CDR1 as GTSNPN and CDR2 as SVGIG (reference sequence). Trimming removed 0 bases at V and 0 bases at J, with 4 bases between. The CDR3 is 13 amino acids. In DNA, the CDR3 is TGTGCCTGGAGTGTAACCAGCACAGATACGCAGTATTTT. Translation gives CAWSVTSTDTQYF.

V usage is TRBV19 and J usage is TRBJ1-1, with D perhaps TRBD1 (5 bases). The germline V gene encodes CDR1 LNHDA and CDR2 SQIVND (reference sequence). The CDR3 sequence is 15 residues long. The V end was cut by 1 base, the J end by 1 base, with 10 bases between. The CDR3 nucleotides are TGTGCCAGTAGTATAGGAGGCAGGGCGAACACTGAAGCTTTCTTT. It is translated as CASSIGGRANTEAFF.

The chain combines TRBV30 with TRBJ1-1; 7 positions match TRBD1. The CDR3 is 13 residues long. Germline V gene sequence: CDR1 GTSNPN, CDR2 SVGIG (reference sequence). The trim removed 8 bases at V and 0 bases at J, leaving 6 bases unmatched. CDR3 bases: TGTGCCGCCGACAGGGATCTGAACACTGAAGCTTTCTTT. Translating it yields CAADRDLNTEAFF.